This TCR beta chain is drawn from a study of siplizumab effects on memory and regulatory T cells (dated 2019 in TCRdb). Some background on the complete study: The study examined how the anti-CD2 antibody siplizumab affects alloreactive T-cell subsets in allogeneic mixed lymphocyte reactions built from human PBMCs.

Library preparation used the immunoSEQ multiplex PCR assay. About 9.1 x 10^4 TCR templates per sample were assayed on the deep sequencing platform. Genomic DNA extracted from sorted T cells was used for TCRbeta CDR3 sequencing. In the source study's methods: The R programming language was used for clonal analysis of the TCRbeta CDR3 data. Unstimulated samples were compared with post-reaction CFSE-low samples to define alloreactive CD4+ and CD8+ clones. Regulatory or non-regulatory origin was assigned to alloreactive CD4+ clones by matching of sequences to sorted unstimulated Treg and non-Treg repertoires. As stored in TCRdb, this immuneACCESS dataset retains in-frame rearrangements with V and J assigned. A fraction of the clones does not appear; measured against another copy, unresolved V genes explain less than half of the discrepancy, and the remainder lacks a known reason. That table is the source of V, J and clone size, and D and trimming were worked out from the DNA. This sample is represented by 94,000 or so clones; over 85% of them were singletons. Clones ranked in the top ten supply 6.5% of the sample.

Sorted unstimulated T cells, along with proliferating T cells recovered from mixed lymphocyte reactions, underwent TCRbeta CDR3 sequencing. Fresh whole blood from fewer than 11 HLA-typed healthy donors was used as the source from which PBMCs were isolated. The full study reports these points: Siplizumab significantly reduced the cumulative frequency of alloreactive sequences traceable to unstimulated CD4+ memory T cells. Sequences below about 10^-5 frequency were poorly captured, so only a minor fraction of alloreactive clones could be mapped to unstimulated subsets. In reactions with siplizumab, an average of about 75% of mappable alloreactive CD4+ clones were Treg-derived, compared with roughly 27% in control reactions. Greater diversity appeared to be present in unstimulated naive T cells than in memory T cells, and a substantial contribution to the alloresponse seemed to be made by naive cells. For roughly 75-96% of proliferating CD4+ or CD8+ clones, no naive or memory phenotype could be assigned. Whether proliferating Tregs from siplizumab cultures actually had suppressive function was not functionally confirmed.

As regards this clone: It lacks a known antigen. No much larger clonotype is one base removed from it; base qualities were not supplied.

Including cysteine and phenylalanine, the CDR3 has 16 amino acids. Only the CDR3 part of the read is kept: 48 bases, read in frame from the first base. The junction shows trimming of 3 bases on V and 2 bases on J, and the gene matches do not reach 6 bases of it. The germline V gene provides CDR1 MGHRA and CDR2 YSYEKL. The source of this sequence is a human donor in good health. The chain is encoded by TRBV4-1 joined to TRBJ2-1; the junction holds 8 bases that match TRBD2. The sample comprised CD8+ T cells sorted from blood. CDR3 protein: CASSHATSGTYNEQFF. The DNA sequence follows: TGCGCCAGCAGCCATGCTACTAGCGGAACCTACAATGAGCAGTTCTTC.